This T cell receptor beta chain originates from a study of control samples from healthy donors and cancer patients (dated by TCRdb to the early 2020s). Library creation used the immunoSEQ multiplex PCR assay. TCRdb obtained this table from immuneACCESS and retained in-frame rearrangements with V and J assigned. These tables miss some clones; where compared with another copy, unresolved V genes account for less than half of the shortfall, and the remainder is unexplained. The sample yields approximately 140,000 clones; roughly 94% were counted once. The top ten constitute around 12% of the sample. Worth noting for this clone: Its specific antigen is unknown. The record has no base qualities; no much larger clone is one base away.

The CDR3 measures 17 amino acids from cysteine to phenylalanine. Only the CDR3 part of the read is kept: 51 bases, read in frame from the first base. CDR1 and CDR2, looked up from the germline V gene (reference sequence), are LNHDA and SQIVND. The trim is 1 base for V and 0 bases for J, with a gap of 13 bases between the germline ends. The rearranged chain carries TRBV19 and TRBJ1-5; the D gene identity is not certain. The sequenced material came from blood. The sequence came from a man in his forties in good health. The DNA is as follows: TGTGCCAGTAGTATAGGATTCCCCATCCGTAGCAATCAGCCCCAGCATTTT. The translation is CASSIGFPIRSNQPQHF.